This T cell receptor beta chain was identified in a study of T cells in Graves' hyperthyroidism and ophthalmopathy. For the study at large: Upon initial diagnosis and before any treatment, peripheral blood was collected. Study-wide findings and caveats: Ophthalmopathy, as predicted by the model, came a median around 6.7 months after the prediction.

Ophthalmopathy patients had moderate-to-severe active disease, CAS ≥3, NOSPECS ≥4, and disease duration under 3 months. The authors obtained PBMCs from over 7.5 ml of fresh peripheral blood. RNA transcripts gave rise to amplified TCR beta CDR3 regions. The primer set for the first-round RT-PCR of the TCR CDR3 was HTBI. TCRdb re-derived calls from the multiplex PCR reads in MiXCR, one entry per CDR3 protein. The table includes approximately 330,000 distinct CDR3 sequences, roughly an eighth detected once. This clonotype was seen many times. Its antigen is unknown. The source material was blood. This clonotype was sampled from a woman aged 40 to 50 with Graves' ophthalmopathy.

The CDR3 region is CSVEEVVLTEAFF. DNA for the CDR3: TGCAGCGTTGAAGAGGTTGTCCTCACTGAAGCTTTCTTT. The V gene is TRBV29-1, the J gene TRBJ1-1; D gene unclear. Trimming left V 0 bases short and J 4 bases short, with 9 bases between. This CDR3 contains 13 residues. Germline loops: CDR1 SQVTM, CDR2 ANQGSEA. Full variable domain (remainder filled in from reference TRBV29-1 and TRBJ1-1): SAVISQKPSRDICQRGTSLTIQCQVDSQVTMMFWYRQQPGQSLTLIATANQGSEATYESGFVIDKFPISRPNLTFSTLTVSNMSPEDSSIYLCSVEEVVLTEAFFGQGTRLTVV.